A selection of T cell receptor beta chains follows, all from one sample in a study of blood T cell repertoires in COVID-19. Assay: immunoSEQ multiplex PCR; the TCRdb copy retains only in-frame clones and omits some. The sample yields some 87,000 clones, around 85% seen once. Sequences were obtained from peripheral blood. The receptors were sampled from a man at least 80 years old with active or convalescent COVID-19. Each CDR3 is given with its conserved first and last residue. A D gene is named only where the DNA matches it firmly. The size field is filled for only some rows; it gives once, few, many or a size class.

cdr3_aa: CATSRQGAHGYTF
clone_size: NA
j_call: TRBJ1-2
v_call: TRBV6-5
cdr3_length: 13
d_call: TRBD1

cdr3_aa: CASSSTSRAGVVEQYF
clone_size: NA
j_call: TRBJ2-7
v_call: TRBV11-2
cdr3_length: 16
d_call: TRBD2

cdr3_aa: CASRADRVINQPQHF
clone_size: NA
j_call: TRBJ1-5
v_call: TRBV6-6
cdr3_length: 15
d_call: TRBD1

cdr3_aa: CASSLQRGERETQYF
clone_size: NA
j_call: TRBJ2-5
v_call: TRBV5-4
cdr3_length: 15
d_call: TRBD2

cdr3_aa: CASSLRAGGSYQETQYF
clone_size: NA
j_call: TRBJ2-5
v_call: TRBV3-1/TRBV3-2
cdr3_length: 17
d_call: TRBD2

cdr3_aa: CASIIGLAGVDEQFF
clone_size: NA
j_call: TRBJ2-1
v_call: TRBV6-5
cdr3_length: 15
d_call: TRBD2

cdr3_aa: CASSSGTVIGETQYF
clone_size: NA
j_call: TRBJ2-5
v_call: TRBV9
cdr3_length: 15
d_call: TRBD1

cdr3_aa: CASSLAGRYEQYF
clone_size: NA
j_call: TRBJ2-7
v_call: TRBV5-4
cdr3_length: 13
d_call: TRBD2

cdr3_aa: CASSLGQGAWDTQYF
clone_size: NA
j_call: TRBJ2-3
v_call: TRBV7-9
cdr3_length: 15
d_call: TRBD1

cdr3_aa: CASSVRPGGYTGELFF
clone_size: NA
j_call: TRBJ2-2
v_call: TRBV9
cdr3_length: 16
d_call: TRBD2

cdr3_aa: CASSGGGYNEQFF
clone_size: NA
j_call: TRBJ2-1
v_call: TRBV2
cdr3_length: 13
d_call: TRBD2

cdr3_aa: CASSRGQGGFTIYF
clone_size: NA
j_call: TRBJ1-3
v_call: TRBV7-9
cdr3_length: 14
d_call: TRBD1

cdr3_aa: CASSPLGGDGGELFF
clone_size: few
j_call: TRBJ2-2
v_call: TRBV5-1
cdr3_length: 15
d_call: TRBD2

cdr3_aa: CASSEGQGGSYNSPLHF
clone_size: NA
j_call: TRBJ1-6
v_call: TRBV6-1
cdr3_length: 17
d_call: NA

cdr3_aa: CSVADRADSPLHF
clone_size: NA
j_call: TRBJ1-6
v_call: TRBV29-1
cdr3_length: 13
d_call: TRBD1

cdr3_aa: CASSYRAGVQETQYF
clone_size: NA
j_call: TRBJ2-5
v_call: TRBV6-2/TRBV6-3
cdr3_length: 15
d_call: TRBD2

cdr3_aa: CASSLAGGLAQETQYF
clone_size: few
j_call: TRBJ2-5
v_call: TRBV5-4
cdr3_length: 16
d_call: TRBD2

cdr3_aa: CASSPLSPAAGEQYF
clone_size: NA
j_call: TRBJ2-7
v_call: TRBV18
cdr3_length: 15
d_call: NA

cdr3_aa: CASSYGRTASYEQYF
clone_size: NA
j_call: TRBJ2-7
v_call: TRBV6-2/TRBV6-3
cdr3_length: 15
d_call: NA

cdr3_aa: CASRRDRNYGYTF
clone_size: NA
j_call: TRBJ1-2
v_call: TRBV5-1
cdr3_length: 13
d_call: TRBD1

cdr3_aa: CASRGRGGEETQYF
clone_size: many
j_call: TRBJ2-5
v_call: TRBV6-5
cdr3_length: 14
d_call: TRBD2

cdr3_aa: CASSSVGAQNQPQHF
clone_size: NA
j_call: TRBJ1-5
v_call: TRBV5-6
cdr3_length: 15
d_call: NA

cdr3_aa: CASSLTGQAGLYNSPLHF
clone_size: NA
j_call: TRBJ1-6
v_call: TRBV5-6
cdr3_length: 18
d_call: TRBD1

cdr3_aa: CASSLASGTGGGYTF
clone_size: NA
j_call: TRBJ1-2
v_call: TRBV7-8
cdr3_length: 15
d_call: TRBD1

cdr3_aa: CADGGTANTGELFF
clone_size: NA
j_call: TRBJ2-2
v_call: TRBV7-9
cdr3_length: 14
d_call: NA

cdr3_aa: CASSLVRSGELFF
clone_size: NA
j_call: TRBJ2-2
v_call: TRBV7-3
cdr3_length: 13
d_call: NA

cdr3_aa: CASSFGTSGGLGNEQFF
clone_size: NA
j_call: TRBJ2-1
v_call: TRBV7-6
cdr3_length: 17
d_call: TRBD2

cdr3_aa: CASSSGQGDTDTQYF
clone_size: few
j_call: TRBJ2-3
v_call: TRBV3-1/TRBV3-2
cdr3_length: 15
d_call: TRBD1

cdr3_aa: CASKPARLYGYTF
clone_size: NA
j_call: TRBJ1-2
v_call: TRBV6-5
cdr3_length: 13
d_call: NA

cdr3_aa: CAPGRRGEQFF
clone_size: NA
j_call: TRBJ2-1
v_call: TRBV21-1
cdr3_length: 11
d_call: NA

cdr3_aa: CASSLFTSPYEQYF
clone_size: NA
j_call: TRBJ2-7
v_call: TRBV7-9
cdr3_length: 14
d_call: NA

cdr3_aa: CASSGDRGASSYGYTF
clone_size: NA
j_call: TRBJ1-2
v_call: TRBV6-1
cdr3_length: 16
d_call: TRBD1

cdr3_aa: CASSIVGQVYGYTF
clone_size: NA
j_call: TRBJ1-2
v_call: TRBV19
cdr3_length: 14
d_call: TRBD1

cdr3_aa: CASSQQGGETQYF
clone_size: NA
j_call: TRBJ2-5
v_call: TRBV12-3/TRBV12-4
cdr3_length: 13
d_call: NA

cdr3_aa: CASSLYRGEGYTF
clone_size: NA
j_call: TRBJ1-2
v_call: TRBV27
cdr3_length: 13
d_call: TRBD1

cdr3_aa: CASRAGGNSPLHF
clone_size: NA
j_call: TRBJ1-6
v_call: TRBV6-5
cdr3_length: 13
d_call: NA

cdr3_aa: CASRTGAGGEKLFF
clone_size: NA
j_call: TRBJ1-4
v_call: TRBV7-2
cdr3_length: 14
d_call: NA

cdr3_aa: CASGEGPNQPQHF
clone_size: few
j_call: TRBJ1-5
v_call: TRBV19
cdr3_length: 13
d_call: NA

cdr3_aa: CASSLGASGGWNEQFF
clone_size: once
j_call: TRBJ2-1
v_call: TRBV5-6
cdr3_length: 16
d_call: TRBD2

cdr3_aa: CASSFDYSYEQYF
clone_size: few
j_call: TRBJ2-7
v_call: TRBV5-4
cdr3_length: 13
d_call: NA

cdr3_aa: CAGKNRGTYNSPLHF
clone_size: few
j_call: TRBJ1-6
v_call: TRBV28
cdr3_length: 15
d_call: TRBD1

cdr3_aa: CASSFPRDQPQHF
clone_size: NA
j_call: TRBJ1-5
v_call: TRBV27
cdr3_length: 13
d_call: NA

cdr3_aa: CASSPLAGADTGELFF
clone_size: NA
j_call: TRBJ2-2
v_call: TRBV18
cdr3_length: 16
d_call: TRBD2

cdr3_aa: CASSLLAGGPGELFF
clone_size: NA
j_call: TRBJ2-2
v_call: TRBV7-6
cdr3_length: 15
d_call: TRBD2

cdr3_aa: CASSIDHSSPIMNTEAFF
clone_size: NA
j_call: TRBJ1-1
v_call: TRBV19
cdr3_length: 18
d_call: NA

cdr3_aa: CASSQDQGRDRDTQYF
clone_size: NA
j_call: TRBJ2-3
v_call: TRBV4-3
cdr3_length: 16
d_call: NA

cdr3_aa: CASSLIGGRYNEQFF
clone_size: NA
j_call: TRBJ2-1
v_call: TRBV5-6
cdr3_length: 15
d_call: NA

cdr3_aa: CASSIGGQGPQHF
clone_size: NA
j_call: TRBJ1-5
v_call: TRBV19
cdr3_length: 13
d_call: NA

cdr3_aa: CASSISGGTEAFF
clone_size: NA
j_call: TRBJ1-1
v_call: TRBV7-2
cdr3_length: 13
d_call: NA

cdr3_aa: CASSLTGGRHNEQFF
clone_size: NA
j_call: TRBJ2-1
v_call: TRBV7-3
cdr3_length: 15
d_call: TRBD2

cdr3_aa: CATSPGTSSYNEQFF
clone_size: NA
j_call: TRBJ2-1
v_call: TRBV24-1
cdr3_length: 15
d_call: TRBD2

cdr3_aa: CASAAGGIGGYTF
clone_size: NA
j_call: TRBJ1-2
v_call: TRBV5-1
cdr3_length: 13
d_call: NA

cdr3_aa: CASSLISTGNTGELFF
clone_size: few
j_call: TRBJ2-2
v_call: TRBV5-1
cdr3_length: 16
d_call: NA

cdr3_aa: CATAPPTGNTEKLFF
clone_size: NA
j_call: TRBJ1-4
v_call: TRBV28
cdr3_length: 15
d_call: TRBD1

cdr3_aa: CASSEQQSYEQYF
clone_size: NA
j_call: TRBJ2-7
v_call: TRBV10-1
cdr3_length: 13
d_call: NA

cdr3_aa: CASSASVILGGYTF
clone_size: few
j_call: TRBJ1-2
v_call: TRBV9
cdr3_length: 14
d_call: NA

cdr3_aa: CASSLHASGGTDTQYF
clone_size: NA
j_call: TRBJ2-3
v_call: TRBV11-2
cdr3_length: 16
d_call: TRBD2

cdr3_aa: CASNGPGQRSYNSPLHF
clone_size: NA
j_call: TRBJ1-6
v_call: TRBV6-4
cdr3_length: 17
d_call: TRBD1

cdr3_aa: CASSLDGLAGSTDTQYF
clone_size: few
j_call: TRBJ2-3
v_call: TRBV5-1
cdr3_length: 17
d_call: TRBD2

cdr3_aa: CASSQGRGDTDTQYF
clone_size: once
j_call: TRBJ2-3
v_call: TRBV14
cdr3_length: 15
d_call: NA